What follows is one T cell receptor beta chain and its context. The antigen is undetermined. TCRdb's copy holds only in-frame clones and misses some; the assay was immunoSEQ multiplex PCR. The sample consists of some 1.1 million clones, 70% to 80% of them appearing once. The data belong to a study of shared clonotypes between healthy human individuals. Points from the study as a whole: Sharing across a few donors was seen in 4% to 6.5% of naive CD4 clonotypes.

This CDR3 spans 15 amino acids. CDR1 and CDR2 from the germline V gene are SGHTA and FQGTGA. V was cut by 2 bases and J by 3 bases, with 11 bases left in between. This TCR was sampled from a man aged 18-30 years in good health. Some clones in this sample may be carry-over from other donors' samples. Sequencing was done on a sample of memory CD4+ T cells from PBMCs. Subset denoted: CD45RA-negative fraction. The J gene is TRBJ2-1, the V gene TRBV7-3, with D possibly TRBD2 on 6 matching bases. In DNA, the CDR3 is TGTGCCAGCAGCTTAGGGATTAGCGGCTACAATGAGCAGTTCTTC. The encoded protein is CASSLGISGYNEQFF.